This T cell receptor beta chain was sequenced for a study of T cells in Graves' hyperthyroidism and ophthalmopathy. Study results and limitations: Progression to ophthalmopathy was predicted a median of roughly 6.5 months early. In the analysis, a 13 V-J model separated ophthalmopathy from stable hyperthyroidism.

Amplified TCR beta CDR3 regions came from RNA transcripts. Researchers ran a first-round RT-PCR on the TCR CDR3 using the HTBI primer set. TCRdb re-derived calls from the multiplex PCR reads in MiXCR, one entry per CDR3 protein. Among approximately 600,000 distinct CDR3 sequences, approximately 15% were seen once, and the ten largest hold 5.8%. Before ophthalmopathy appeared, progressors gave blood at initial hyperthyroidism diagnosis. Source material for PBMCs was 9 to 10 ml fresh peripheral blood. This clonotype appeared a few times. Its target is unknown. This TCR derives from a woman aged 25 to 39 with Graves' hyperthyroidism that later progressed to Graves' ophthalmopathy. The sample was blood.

The CDR3 loop reads CASSKGEVGANVLTF. CDR3 sequence (DNA): TGTGCCAGCAGTAAGGGGGAAGTTGGGGCCAACGTCCTGACTTTC. The chain carries TRBV12-3 or TRBV12-4 and TRBJ2-6; TRBD1 is a possible D gene (6 bases). The CDR3 consists of 15 residues. The germline V and J ends were trimmed by 5 bases and 3 bases, with 11 bases remaining between them.